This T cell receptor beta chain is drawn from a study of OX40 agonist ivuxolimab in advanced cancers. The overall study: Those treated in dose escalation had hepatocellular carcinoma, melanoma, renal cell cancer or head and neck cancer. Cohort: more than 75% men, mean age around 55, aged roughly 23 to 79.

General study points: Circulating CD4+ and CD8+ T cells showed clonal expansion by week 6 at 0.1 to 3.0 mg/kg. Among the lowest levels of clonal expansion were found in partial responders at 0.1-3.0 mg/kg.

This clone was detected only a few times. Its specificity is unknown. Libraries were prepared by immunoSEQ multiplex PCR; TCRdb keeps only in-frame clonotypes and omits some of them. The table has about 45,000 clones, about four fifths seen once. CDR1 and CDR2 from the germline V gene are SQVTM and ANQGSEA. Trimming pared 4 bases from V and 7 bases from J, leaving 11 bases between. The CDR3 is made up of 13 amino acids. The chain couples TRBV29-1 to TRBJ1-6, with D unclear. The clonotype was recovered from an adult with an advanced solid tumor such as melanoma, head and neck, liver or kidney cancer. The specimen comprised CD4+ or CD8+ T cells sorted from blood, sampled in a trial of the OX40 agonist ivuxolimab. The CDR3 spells CSVAQNGNSPLHF. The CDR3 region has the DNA TGCAGCGTTGCCCAGAACGGAAATTCACCCCTCCACTTT.